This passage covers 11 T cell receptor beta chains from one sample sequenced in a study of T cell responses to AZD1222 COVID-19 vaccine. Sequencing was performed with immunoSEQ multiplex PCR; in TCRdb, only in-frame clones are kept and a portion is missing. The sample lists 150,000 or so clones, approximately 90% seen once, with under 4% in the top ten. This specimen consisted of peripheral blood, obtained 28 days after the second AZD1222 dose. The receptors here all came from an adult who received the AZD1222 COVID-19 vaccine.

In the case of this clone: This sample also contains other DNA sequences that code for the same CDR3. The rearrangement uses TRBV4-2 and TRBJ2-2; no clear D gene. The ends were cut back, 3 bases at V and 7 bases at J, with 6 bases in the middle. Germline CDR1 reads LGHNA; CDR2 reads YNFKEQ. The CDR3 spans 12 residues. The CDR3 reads CASSHLGGELFF. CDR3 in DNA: TGTGCCAGCAGCCATCTAGGCGGGGAGCTGTTTTTT.

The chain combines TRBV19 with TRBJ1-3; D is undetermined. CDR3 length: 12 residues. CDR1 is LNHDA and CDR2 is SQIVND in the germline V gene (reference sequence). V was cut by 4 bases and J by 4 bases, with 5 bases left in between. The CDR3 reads CASSRQGNTIYF. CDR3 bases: TGTGCCAGTAGTAGGCAAGGAAACACCATATATTTT.

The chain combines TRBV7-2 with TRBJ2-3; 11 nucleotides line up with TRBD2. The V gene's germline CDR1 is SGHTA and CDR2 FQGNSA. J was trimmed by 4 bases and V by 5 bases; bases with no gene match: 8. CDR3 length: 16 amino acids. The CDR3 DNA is TGTGCCAGCAGCCTCAGACTAGCGGGACTCCCAGATACGCAGTATTTT. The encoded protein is CASSLRLAGLPDTQYF.

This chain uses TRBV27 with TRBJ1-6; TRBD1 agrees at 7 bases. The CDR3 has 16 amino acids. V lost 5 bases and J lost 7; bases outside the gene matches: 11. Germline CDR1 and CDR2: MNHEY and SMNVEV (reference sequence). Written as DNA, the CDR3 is TGTGCCAGCAGTCAGGACAGGATATTTCCCAATTCACCCCTCCACTTT. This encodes CASSQDRIFPNSPLHF.

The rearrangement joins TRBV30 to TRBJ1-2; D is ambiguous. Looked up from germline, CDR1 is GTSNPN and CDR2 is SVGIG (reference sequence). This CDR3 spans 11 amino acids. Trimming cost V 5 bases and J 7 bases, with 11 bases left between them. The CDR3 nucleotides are TGTGCCTGGGGACCCAAGGGTGGCTACACCTTC. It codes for CAWGPKGGYTF.

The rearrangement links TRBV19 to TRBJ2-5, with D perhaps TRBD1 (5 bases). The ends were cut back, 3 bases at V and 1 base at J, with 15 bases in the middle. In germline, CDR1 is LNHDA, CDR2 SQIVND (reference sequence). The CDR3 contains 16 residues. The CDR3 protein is CASSIGARVGQETQYF. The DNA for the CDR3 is TGTGCCAGTAGTATCGGTGCCAGGGTAGGCCAAGAGACCCAGTACTTC.

The DNA for the CDR3 is TGTGCCAGCAGCACGGGACAGCGTTTCGGGACTGAAGCTTTCTTT. Translating it yields CASSTGQRFGTEAFF. V and J are TRBV13 and TRBJ1-1; TRBD1 matches 7 bases. Germline-derived CDR1 and CDR2 are PRHDT and FYEKMQ (reference sequence). The CDR3 runs to 15 residues. After removal of 5 bases from V and 5 bases from J, the junction contained 11 bases not matched to a gene.

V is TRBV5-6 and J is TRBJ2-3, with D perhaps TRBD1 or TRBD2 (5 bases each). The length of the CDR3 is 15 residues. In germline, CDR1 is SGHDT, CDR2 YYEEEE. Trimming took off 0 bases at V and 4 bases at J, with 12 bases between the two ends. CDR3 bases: TGTGCCAGCAGCTTGGCCGTCGGGACCCCAGATACGCAGTATTTT. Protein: CASSLAVGTPDTQYF.

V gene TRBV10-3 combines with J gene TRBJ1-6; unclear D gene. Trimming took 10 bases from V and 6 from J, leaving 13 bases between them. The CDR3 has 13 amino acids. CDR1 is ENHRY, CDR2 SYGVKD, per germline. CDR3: CATDEGGNSPLHF. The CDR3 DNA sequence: TGTGCCACCGACGAAGGTGGTAATTCACCCCTCCACTTT.

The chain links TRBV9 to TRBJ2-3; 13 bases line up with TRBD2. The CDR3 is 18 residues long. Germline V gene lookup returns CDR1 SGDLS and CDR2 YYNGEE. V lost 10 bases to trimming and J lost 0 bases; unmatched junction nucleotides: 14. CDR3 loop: CASKTGLAGPLSTDTQYF. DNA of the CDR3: TGTGCCTCGAAAACGGGACTAGCGGGACCTCTTAGCACAGATACGCAGTATTTT.

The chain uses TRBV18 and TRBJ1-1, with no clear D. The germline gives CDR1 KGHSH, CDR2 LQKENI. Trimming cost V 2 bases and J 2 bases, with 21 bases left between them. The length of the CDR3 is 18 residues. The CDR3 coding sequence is TGTGCCAGCTCACCAACCGTGGGTGGGAATAGCGGCAACACTGAAGCTTTCTTT. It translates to CASSPTVGGNSGNTEAFF.